This TCR beta chain came from a study of shared clonotypes between healthy human individuals. About this clone: This same CDR3 is encoded by further DNA sequences in the sample.

Profiling relied on immunoSEQ multiplex PCR, and the TCRdb table lists in-frame clones only, not all of them. The repertoire consists of 2 million to 3 million clones, with around 94% occurring once and the leading ten covering 0.13% to 0.15%. Sequencing was done on a sample of naive CD4+ T cells sorted from blood. This sample's subset: CD45RA+ positively selected. This sequence was found in a man younger than 30 in good health.

The CDR3 loop reads CASSYSYREETQYF. In nucleotides, the CDR3 is TGTGCCAGCAGTTACTCTTACAGGGAAGAGACCCAGTACTTC. V gene TRBV6-5 combines with J gene TRBJ2-5; D possibly corresponds to TRBD1 (6 bases). V shed 0 bases and J shed 3 bases, with 8 bases lying between them. Germline V gene lookup returns CDR1 MNHEY and CDR2 SVGAGI. This CDR3 is built from 14 residues.